The 24 T cell receptor beta chains reported below all come from one sample, sequenced in a study of shared T cell receptors in the human thymus. TCRdb keeps only in-frame clones here, not all; method: immunoSEQ multiplex PCR. The table has over 65,000 clones, about 95% seen once. The specimen was thymocytes. Every receptor here comes from a human donor.

The J gene is TRBJ1-1, the V gene TRBV15; tentative D call: TRBD1 (5 bases). Germline lookup yields CDR1 LNHNV and CDR2 YYDKDF (reference sequence). Deletions cut 0 bases from V and 4 bases from J, with 18 bases between. This CDR3 comprises 17 residues. Here the CDR3 reads CATSRETGIELGTEAFF. The CDR3 nucleotides read TGTGCCACCAGCAGAGAAACAGGTATTGAGTTGGGCACTGAAGCTTTCTTT.

The rearrangement joins TRBV6-1 to TRBJ2-5; the D is unclear. V gave up 6 bases and J gave up 0 bases, with 8 bases separating them. The CDR3 is 13 residues long. Germline CDR1 and CDR2: MNHNS and SASEGT. The CDR3 loop reads CASRPTNQETQYF. CDR3 coding DNA: TGTGCCAGCAGACCGACAAACCAAGAGACCCAGTACTTC.

The V gene is TRBV11-2, the J gene TRBJ2-7; 16 nucleotides line up with TRBD2. The CDR3 runs 16 residues. Germline CDR1 reads SGHAT; CDR2 reads FQNNGV. The V gene end was trimmed by 4 bases and the J gene end by 4 bases; junction bases not matched to a gene: 4. The CDR3 DNA sequence: TGTGCCAGCAGCTCGGGACTAGCGGGGGGGGTGTACGAGCAGTACTTC. Encoded protein: CASSSGLAGGVYEQYF.

This rearrangement joins TRBV5-6 to TRBJ1-5; 7 nucleotides align to TRBD1. From germline, CDR1 is SGHDT and CDR2 YYEEEE. This CDR3 comprises 15 residues. Trimming cost V 4 bases and J 3 bases; bases outside gene matches: 7. In DNA form, the CDR3 reads TGTGCCAGCAGCATAAGACAGGGAGTCAATCAGCCCCAGCATTTT. Protein sequence: CASSIRQGVNQPQHF. The variable domain in full, completed from reference TRBV5-6 and TRBJ1-5, reads DAGVTQSPTHLIKTRGQQVTLRCSPKSGHDTVSWYQQALGQGPQFIFQYYEEEERQRGNFPDRFSGHQFPNYSSELNVNALLLGDSALYLCASSIRQGVNQPQHFGDGTRLSIL.

The chain has TRBV14 and TRBJ2-5; D uncertain. V lost 0 bases, J lost 5 bases, and 10 bases lay in between. The germline gives CDR1 SGHDN, CDR2 FVKESK. This CDR3 spans 14 amino acids. CDR3 loop: CASSQESRRETQYF. The CDR3 region has the DNA TGTGCCAGCAGCCAAGAAAGCCGAAGGGAGACCCAGTACTTC.

The table lists this clone with a count of one. V and J are TRBV7-8 and TRBJ2-1, with TRBD2 matching 13 bases. The germline gives CDR1 SGHVS, CDR2 FQNEAQ. The CDR3 spans 19 residues. Trimming removed 4 bases from V and 0 bases from J; junction bases left unmatched: 9. The CDR3 loop is CASSSVTSGGPSSYNEQFF. CDR3 in DNA: TGTGCCAGCAGCTCGGTGACTAGCGGGGGGCCTAGCTCCTACAATGAGCAGTTCTTC.

The rearrangement joins TRBV7-2 to TRBJ1-1; D ambiguous. The V and J ends lost 1 base and 2 bases respectively, with 5 bases between them. From germline, CDR1 is SGHTA and CDR2 FQGNSA. The CDR3 sequence is 13 residues long. DNA for the CDR3: TGTGCCAGCAGCTTAGTACTTAACACTGAAGCTTTCTTT. Its protein product is CASSLVLNTEAFF.

The rearrangement links TRBV5-6 to TRBJ1-1, with 8 bases aligning to TRBD1. This CDR3 comprises 18 residues. V shed 4 bases and J 4 bases; nucleotides not matched to a gene: 18. CDR1 and CDR2 from the germline V gene are SGHDT and YYEEEE. CDR3 residues: CASSQRLTGAGSSTEAFF. CDR3 bases: TGTGCCAGCAGCCAAAGACTGACAGGGGCGGGAAGTAGCACTGAAGCTTTCTTT.

The chain recombines TRBV19 with TRBJ1-2; D is uncertain. The CDR3 spans 13 residues. Trimming took off 9 bases at V and 1 base at J, with 12 bases between the two ends. Germline CDR1 reads LNHDA; CDR2 reads SQIVND (reference sequence). For the CDR3, the DNA is TGTGCCAGCACGGGCCCTAATAACTATGGCTACACCTTC. Its protein is CASTGPNNYGYTF.

The CDR3 sequence is CASSPFVRGGKNEQFF. The CDR3 DNA is TGTGCCAGCAGCCCCTTTGTCCGGGGGGGCAAAAATGAGCAGTTCTTC. V and J are TRBV7-9 and TRBJ2-1; TRBD2 matches at 8 bases. V was clipped by 5 bases and J by 7 bases; unmatched bases: 13. Per germline, CDR1 SEHNR and CDR2 FQNEAQ (reference sequence). This CDR3 is built from 16 residues.

The chain's CDR3 is CASSQDNVGFSETQYF. The CDR3 coding sequence is TGCGCCAGCAGCCAAGATAATGTTGGGTTCTCTGAGACCCAGTACTTC. The gene calls are TRBV4-3 and TRBJ2-5; no clear D gene. The length of the CDR3 is 16 residues. V shed 0 bases and J shed 5 bases, with 16 bases lying between them. Germline assignment: CDR1 LGHNA and CDR2 YSLEER.

A word on this clone: The junction shows a germline mismatch at one end, possibly a read error. The J gene is TRBJ1-1, the V gene TRBV28; D is unclear. Germline assignment: CDR1 MDHEN and CDR2 SYDVKM. The CDR3 is 18 amino acids. The chain's CDR3 is CASSLCWSGHRGTTGFRF. For the CDR3, the DNA is TGTGCCAGCAGTTTATGCTGGTCAGGCCACCGTGGAACGACCGGATTCCGGTTT.

V gene TRBV14 combines with J gene TRBJ2-7, with a possible D match to TRBD2 (7 bases). V lost 0 bases, J lost 4 bases, and 16 bases lay in between. The CDR3 totals 16 residues. The V gene's germline CDR1 is SGHDN and CDR2 FVKESK. CDR3 bases: TGTGCCAGCAGCCAAGATTCTGGGGGGGCAGGGTACGAGCAGTACTTC. It specifies CASSQDSGGAGYEQYF. Full variable domain (missing parts from reference TRBV14 and TRBJ2-7): EAGVTQFPSHSVIEKGQTVTLRCDPISGHDNLYWYRRVMGKEIKFLLHFVKESKQDESGMPNNRFLAERTGGTYSTLKVQPAELEDSGVYFCASSQDSGGAGYEQYFGPGTRLTVT.

J is TRBJ1-2 and V is TRBV5-5; D is possibly TRBD1 (5 bases). V dropped 2 bases and J dropped 5 bases, with 16 bases sitting between them. This CDR3 region has 15 residues. The germline CDR1 and CDR2 sequences are SGHKS and YYEKEE (reference sequence). The DNA for the CDR3 is TGTGCCAGCAGCTTCGTTGCAGGGAAGAATTATGGCTACACCTTC. Amino acid sequence: CASSFVAGKNYGYTF.

This chain uses TRBV5-1 with TRBJ2-3, with 10 positions matching TRBD1. The CDR3 is made up of 17 amino acids. Trimming at V came to 4 bases and at J to 6 bases, leaving 14 bases not matched to a gene. Germline CDR1 is SGHRS and CDR2 is YFSETQ. CDR3: CASSKNRQGAVMDTQYF. The CDR3 DNA is TGCGCCAGCAGCAAGAATCGACAGGGGGCTGTTATGGATACGCAGTATTTT.

The chain joins TRBV14 to TRBJ1-1; 7 bases align to TRBD1. Germline-derived CDR1 and CDR2 are SGHDN and FVKESK. With V trimmed by 4 bases and J by 10 bases, 12 bases remained unmatched. This CDR3 has 14 amino acids. The CDR3 reads CASSLEKGTALAFF. In DNA form, the CDR3 reads TGTGCCAGCAGCCTAGAGAAAGGGACAGCGCTAGCTTTCTTT.

CDR3 loop: CASSRDQRGGELFF. The CDR3 bases are TGCGCCAGCAGCCGGGACCAACGAGGGGGGGAGCTGTTTTTT. V gene TRBV4-3 combines with J gene TRBJ2-2; perhaps D is TRBD1 or TRBD2 (5 bases each). CDR3 length: 14 amino acids. Germline V gene sequence: CDR1 LGHNA, CDR2 YSLEER. Trimming removed 4 bases at V and 8 bases at J, with 14 bases between.

The CDR3, as DNA: TGTGCCAGCAGCTTAAAGGCAGTTAACACTGAAGCTTTCTTT. It codes for CASSLKAVNTEAFF. The chain couples TRBV7-6 to TRBJ1-1; no clear D gene. The CDR3 has 14 amino acids. Looked up from germline, CDR1 is SGHVS and CDR2 is FNYEAQ. The V end lost 2 bases, the J end lost 2 bases, and 9 bases lay between the germline ends.

The V call is TRBV7-9, the J call TRBJ2-1, with 11 nucleotides matching TRBD2. The V and J ends lost 4 bases and 0 bases, in that order; junction bases with no gene match: 8. Germline V gives CDR1 SEHNR, CDR2 FQNEAQ (reference sequence). CDR3 length: 18 residues. The CDR3 loop reads CASSSLASGGTSYNEQFF. DNA of the CDR3: TGTGCCAGCAGCTCATTGGCTAGCGGGGGGACCTCCTACAATGAGCAGTTCTTC.

The chain joins TRBV19 to TRBJ1-4; D unresolved. This CDR3 contains 14 residues. V was pared by 4 bases and J by 4 bases, with 10 bases between. Germline loops: CDR1 LNHDA, CDR2 SQIVND (reference sequence). CDR3 DNA: TGTGCCAGTAGTAGGGGAGGAGGTAATGAAAAACTGTTTTTT. It specifies CASSRGGGNEKLFF.

V gene TRBV10-3 combines with J gene TRBJ2-7; 7 nucleotides line up with TRBD1. Germline V gene data show CDR1 as ENHRY and CDR2 as SYGVKD. The V segment lost 4 bases and the J segment 0 bases; nucleotides outside the gene matches: 3. The CDR3 is 14 residues long. The CDR3 is CAISGQGDSYEQYF. CDR3 sequence (DNA): TGTGCCATCAGTGGACAGGGCGACTCCTACGAGCAGTACTTC.

This clone was detected only once. The chain carries TRBV5-6 and TRBJ1-4; a weak D match, TRBD1 (6 bases). This CDR3 is 17 amino acids long. The V end was cut by 0 bases, the J end by 3 bases, with 15 bases between. CDR1 is SGHDT, CDR2 YYEEEE, per germline. This CDR3 is CASSLEQGWEANEKLFF. CDR3 nucleotides: TGTGCCAGCAGCTTGGAGCAGGGGTGGGAAGCTAATGAAAAACTGTTTTTT.

This chain connects TRBV18 to TRBJ1-2; D uncertain. This CDR3 has 14 amino acids. Trimming cost V 3 bases and J 3 bases, with 11 bases left between them. Germline values: CDR1 KGHSH, CDR2 LQKENI. In DNA form, the CDR3 reads TGTGCCAGCTCACCGCCACATCGACACTATGGCTACACCTTC. Translating it yields CASSPPHRHYGYTF.

This chain joins TRBV4-3 and TRBJ1-3; no clear D. CDR1 and CDR2 from the germline V gene are LGHNA and YSLEER. The CDR3 consists of 12 residues. V was clipped by 3 bases and J by 4 bases, with 4 bases between them. This chain's CDR3 is CASSHTGNTIYF. In DNA, the CDR3 is TGCGCCAGCAGCCACACGGGAAACACCATATATTTT.